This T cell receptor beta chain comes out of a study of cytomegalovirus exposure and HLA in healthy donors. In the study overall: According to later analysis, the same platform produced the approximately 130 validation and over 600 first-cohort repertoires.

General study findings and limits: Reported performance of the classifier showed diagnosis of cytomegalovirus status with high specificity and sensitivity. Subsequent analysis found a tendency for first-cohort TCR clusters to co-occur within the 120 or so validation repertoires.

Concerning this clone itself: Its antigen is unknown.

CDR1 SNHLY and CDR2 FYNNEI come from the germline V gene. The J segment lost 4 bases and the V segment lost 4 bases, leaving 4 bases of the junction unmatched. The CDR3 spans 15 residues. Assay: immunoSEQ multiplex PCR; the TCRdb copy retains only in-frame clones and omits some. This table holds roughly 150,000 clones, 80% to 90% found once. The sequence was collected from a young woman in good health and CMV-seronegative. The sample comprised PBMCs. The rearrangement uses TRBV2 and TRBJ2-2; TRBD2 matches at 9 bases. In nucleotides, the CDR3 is TGTGCCAGCAGTGCGACTAGCGGACCCACCGGGGAGCTGTTTTTT. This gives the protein CASSATSGPTGELFF.